The table lists the clone carrying this T cell receptor (beta chain) with a few counts. Its specificity is unknown. These data originate in a study of blood T cells in healthy people across ages. Study results and limitations: Significant beta diversity loss was already apparent by age 40, declining roughly linearly. Naive CD4+ cells and diversity were both higher in long-lived donors than in aged donors.

Primed by a sample-barcoded 5' primer and a J-beta primer mix, a second PCR proceeded for roughly 7 to 11 cycles. TCRdb recomputed calls from the 5' RACE reads with MiXCR, one row per CDR3 protein. In the table there are over a million distinct CDR3 sequences, about 23% of which are singletons. CDR3 length: 14 residues. Unmatched junction bases numbered 9, after V lost 5 bases and J lost 8 bases. These data were also filed under a second study, of T cells of mothers and their children. That investigation notes: Related and unrelated pairs show similar thymic shaping of TCR recombination output. Overlap in related mother-child pairs always slightly exceeded unrelated pairs, never significantly.

This clonotype was sampled from a girl aged 2-9 years in good health. Sequenced input: blood. The chain uses TRBV12-3 or TRBV12-4 and TRBJ1-2, with 9 bases lining up with TRBD1. This CDR3 is CASSDTGGIKGYTF. CDR3 nucleotides: TGTGCCAGCAGTGATACAGGGGGCATAAAGGGCTACACCTTC.